This TCR beta chain was recovered during a study of CD8 T cells in Susac syndrome. Reverse transcription of roughly 0.5 to 1 ug RNA was carried out with random hexamers. TCRdb itself ran the immunoSEQ multiplex PCR reads through MiXCR, one entry per CDR3 protein. The data show approximately 200,000 distinct CDR3 sequences, around 96% seen once. The authors sequenced TCR beta from blood CD8+ and CD4+ T cells. TEMRA cells were FACS-enriched, while CD8+ and CD4+ T cells were negatively isolated. Trimming pared 5 bases from V and 1 base from J, leaving 14 bases between. Per the germline V gene, CDR1 is SGHTA and CDR2 is FQGNSA. The CDR3 is 15 residues long.

The clonotype was recovered from a human donor with multiple sclerosis. The V and J genes are TRBV7-2 and TRBJ1-2; a weak D match, TRBD1 (6 bases). The material sequenced was CD4+ T cells from PBMCs. The CDR3 nucleotides are TGTGCCAGCAGCCTTTTCACAGGGAGTAACTATGGCTACACCTTC. Translated, it gives CASSLFTGSNYGYTF.